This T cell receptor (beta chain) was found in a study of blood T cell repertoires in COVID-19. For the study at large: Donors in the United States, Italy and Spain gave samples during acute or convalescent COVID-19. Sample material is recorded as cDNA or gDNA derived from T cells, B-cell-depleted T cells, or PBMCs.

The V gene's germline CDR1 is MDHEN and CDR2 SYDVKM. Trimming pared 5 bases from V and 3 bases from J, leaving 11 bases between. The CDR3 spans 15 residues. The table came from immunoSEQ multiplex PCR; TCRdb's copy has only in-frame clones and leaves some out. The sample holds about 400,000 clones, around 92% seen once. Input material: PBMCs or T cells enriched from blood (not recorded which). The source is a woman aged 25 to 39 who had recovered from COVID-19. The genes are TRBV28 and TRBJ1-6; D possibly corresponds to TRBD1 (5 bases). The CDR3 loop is CASSRYRNYNSPLHF. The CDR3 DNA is TGTGCCAGCAGTAGGTACAGGAACTATAATTCACCCCTCCACTTT.